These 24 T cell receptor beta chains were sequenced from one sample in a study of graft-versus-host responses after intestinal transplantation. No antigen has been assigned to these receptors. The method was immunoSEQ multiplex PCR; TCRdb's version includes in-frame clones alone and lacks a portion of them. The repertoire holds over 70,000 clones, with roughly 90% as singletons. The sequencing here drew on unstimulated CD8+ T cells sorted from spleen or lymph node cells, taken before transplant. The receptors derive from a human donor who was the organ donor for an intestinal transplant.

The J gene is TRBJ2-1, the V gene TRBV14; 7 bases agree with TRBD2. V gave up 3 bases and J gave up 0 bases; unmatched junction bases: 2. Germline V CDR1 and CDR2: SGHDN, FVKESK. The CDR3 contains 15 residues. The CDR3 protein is CASSQGGFSYNEQFF. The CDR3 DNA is TGTGCCAGCAGCCAGGGGGGGTTCTCCTACAATGAGCAGTTCTTC.

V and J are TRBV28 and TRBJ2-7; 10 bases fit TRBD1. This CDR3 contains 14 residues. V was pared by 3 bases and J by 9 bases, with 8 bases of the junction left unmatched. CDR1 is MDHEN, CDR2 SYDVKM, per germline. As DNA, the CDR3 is TGTGCCAGCAGTTTCTACGGGACAGGGGTCGGGCAGTACGTC. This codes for CASSFYGTGVGQYV.

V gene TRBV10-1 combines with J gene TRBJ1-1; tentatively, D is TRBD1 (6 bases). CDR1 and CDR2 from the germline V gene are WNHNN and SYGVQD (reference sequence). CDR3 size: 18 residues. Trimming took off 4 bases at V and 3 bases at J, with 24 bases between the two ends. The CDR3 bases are TGCGCCAGCAGTGGATACAGGGAATTGGGGGACCTCGACACTGAAGCTTTCTTT. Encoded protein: CASSGYRELGDLDTEAFF.

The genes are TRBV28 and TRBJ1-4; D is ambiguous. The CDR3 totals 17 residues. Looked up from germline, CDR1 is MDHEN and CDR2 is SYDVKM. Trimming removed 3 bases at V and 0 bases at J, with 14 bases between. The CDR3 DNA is TGTGCCAGCAGTTTCTTTGGCCGGGGTGCAACTAATGAAAAACTGTTTTTT. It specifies CASSFFGRGATNEKLFF.

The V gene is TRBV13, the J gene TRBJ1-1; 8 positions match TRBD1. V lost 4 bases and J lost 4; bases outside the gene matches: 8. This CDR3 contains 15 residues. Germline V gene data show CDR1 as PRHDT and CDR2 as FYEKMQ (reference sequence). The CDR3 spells CASSYYPTGGTEAFF. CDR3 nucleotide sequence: TGTGCCAGCAGCTACTATCCAACAGGGGGCACTGAAGCTTTCTTT.

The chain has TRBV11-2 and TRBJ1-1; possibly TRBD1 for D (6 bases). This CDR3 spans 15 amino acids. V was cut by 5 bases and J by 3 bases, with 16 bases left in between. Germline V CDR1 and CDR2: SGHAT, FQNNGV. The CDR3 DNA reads TGTGCCAGCAGCAGCCTCCGGGGGGCTTACACTGAAGCTTTCTTT. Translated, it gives CASSSLRGAYTEAFF. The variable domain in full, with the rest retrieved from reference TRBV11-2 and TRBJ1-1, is EAGVAQSPRYKIIEKRQSVAFWCNPISGHATLYWYQQILGQGPKLLIQFQNNGVVDDSQLPKDRFSAERLKGVDSTLKIQPAKLEDSAVYLCASSSLRGAYTEAFFGQGTRLTVV.

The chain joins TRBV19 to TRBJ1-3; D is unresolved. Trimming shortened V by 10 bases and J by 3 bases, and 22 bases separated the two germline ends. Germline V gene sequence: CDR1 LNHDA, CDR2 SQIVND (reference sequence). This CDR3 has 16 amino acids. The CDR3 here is CATSNGVRLFGNTIYF. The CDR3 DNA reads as TGTGCCACAAGCAATGGAGTCCGTTTATTTGGAAACACCATATATTTT.

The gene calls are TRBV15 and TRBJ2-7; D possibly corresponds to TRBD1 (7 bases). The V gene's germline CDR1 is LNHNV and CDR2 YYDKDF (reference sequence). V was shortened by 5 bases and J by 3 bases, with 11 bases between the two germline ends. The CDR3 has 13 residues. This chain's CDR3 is CATSGGTDYEQYV. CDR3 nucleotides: TGTGCCACCAGCGGAGGGACAGACTACGAGCAGTACGTC.

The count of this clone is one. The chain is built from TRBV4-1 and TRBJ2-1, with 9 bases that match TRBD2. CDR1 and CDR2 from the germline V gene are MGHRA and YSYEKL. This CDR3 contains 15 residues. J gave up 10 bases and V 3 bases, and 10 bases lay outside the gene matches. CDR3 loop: CASSHLSAGGREQFF. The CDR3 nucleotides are TGCGCCAGCAGCCATCTATCTGCGGGGGGGCGGGAGCAGTTCTTC.

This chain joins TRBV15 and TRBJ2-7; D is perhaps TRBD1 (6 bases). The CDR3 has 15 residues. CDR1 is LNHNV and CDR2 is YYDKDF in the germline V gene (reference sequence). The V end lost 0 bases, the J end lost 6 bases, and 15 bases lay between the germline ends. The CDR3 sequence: CATSRDWLGAAEQYV. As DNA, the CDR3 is TGTGCCACCAGCAGAGATTGGCTGGGGGCGGCCGAGCAGTACGTC.

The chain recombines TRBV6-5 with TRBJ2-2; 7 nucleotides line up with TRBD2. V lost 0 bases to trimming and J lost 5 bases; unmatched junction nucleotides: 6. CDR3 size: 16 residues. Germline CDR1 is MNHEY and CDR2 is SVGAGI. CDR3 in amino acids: CASSYSGGVRTGELFF. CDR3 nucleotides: TGTGCCAGCAGTTACTCGGGAGGGGTTCGGACCGGGGAGCTGTTTTTT.

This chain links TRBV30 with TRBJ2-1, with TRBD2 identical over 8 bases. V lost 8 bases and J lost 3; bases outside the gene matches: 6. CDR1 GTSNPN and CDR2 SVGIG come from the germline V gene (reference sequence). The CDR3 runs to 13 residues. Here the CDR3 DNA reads TGTGCCGCAGCGGGGGTGTACTACAATGAGCAGTTCTTC. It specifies CAAAGVYYNEQFF.

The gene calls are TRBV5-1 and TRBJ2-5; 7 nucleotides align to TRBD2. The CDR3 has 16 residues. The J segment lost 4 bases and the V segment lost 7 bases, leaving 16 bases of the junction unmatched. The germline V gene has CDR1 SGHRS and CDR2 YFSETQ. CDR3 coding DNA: TGCGCCAGCTCCCGGGGGGTAAACGACAATCTAGAGACCCAGTACTTC. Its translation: CASSRGVNDNLETQYF. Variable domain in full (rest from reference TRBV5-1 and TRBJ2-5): KAGVTQTPRYLIKTRGQQVTLSCSPISGHRSVSWYQQTPGQGLQFLFEYFSETQRNKGNFPGRFSGRQFSNSRSEMNVSTLELGDSALYLCASSRGVNDNLETQYFGPGTRLLVL.

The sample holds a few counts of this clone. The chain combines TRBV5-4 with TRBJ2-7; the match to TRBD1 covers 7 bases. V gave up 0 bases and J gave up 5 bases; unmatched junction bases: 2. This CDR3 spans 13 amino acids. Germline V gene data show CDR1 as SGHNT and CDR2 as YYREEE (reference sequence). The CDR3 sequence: CASSLGTGHEQYV. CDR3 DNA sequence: TGTGCCAGCAGCTTGGGGACAGGACACGAGCAGTACGTC.

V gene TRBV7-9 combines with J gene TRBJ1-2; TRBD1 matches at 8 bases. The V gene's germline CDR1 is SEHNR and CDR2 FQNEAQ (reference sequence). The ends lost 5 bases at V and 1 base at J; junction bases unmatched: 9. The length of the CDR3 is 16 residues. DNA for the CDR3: TGTGCCAGCAGCCTCCAGGACAGGGAGAATAACTATGGCTACACCTTC. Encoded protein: CASSLQDRENNYGYTF.

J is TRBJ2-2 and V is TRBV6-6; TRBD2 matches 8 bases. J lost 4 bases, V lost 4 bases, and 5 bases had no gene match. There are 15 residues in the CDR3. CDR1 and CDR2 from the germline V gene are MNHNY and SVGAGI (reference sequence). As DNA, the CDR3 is TGTGCCAGCAGTTCGTCAGCGGGGGCCACCGGGGAGCTGTTTTTT. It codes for CASSSSAGATGELFF.

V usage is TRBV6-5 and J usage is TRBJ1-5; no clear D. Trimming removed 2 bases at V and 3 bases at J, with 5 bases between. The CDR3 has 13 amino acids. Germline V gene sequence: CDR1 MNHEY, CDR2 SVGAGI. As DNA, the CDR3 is TGTGCCAGCAGTTACGGCTTCAATCAGCCCCAGCATTTT. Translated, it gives CASSYGFNQPQHF.

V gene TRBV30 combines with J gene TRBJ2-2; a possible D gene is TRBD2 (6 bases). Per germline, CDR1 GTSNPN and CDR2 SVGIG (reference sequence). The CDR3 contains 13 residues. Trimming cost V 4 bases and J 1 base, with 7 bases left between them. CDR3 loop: CAWTGGNTGELFF. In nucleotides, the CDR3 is TGTGCCTGGACCGGGGGGAACACCGGGGAGCTGTTTTTT.

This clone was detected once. CDR3 amino acids: CSVDGGGDTEAFF. The CDR3 nucleotides are TGCAGCGTTGATGGTGGGGGGGACACTGAAGCTTTCTTT. V gene TRBV29-1 combines with J gene TRBJ1-1; TRBD1 is a possible D gene (5 bases). The CDR3 contains 13 residues. Trimming cost V 3 bases and J 3 bases, with 11 bases left between them. The germline gives CDR1 SQVTM, CDR2 ANQGSEA.

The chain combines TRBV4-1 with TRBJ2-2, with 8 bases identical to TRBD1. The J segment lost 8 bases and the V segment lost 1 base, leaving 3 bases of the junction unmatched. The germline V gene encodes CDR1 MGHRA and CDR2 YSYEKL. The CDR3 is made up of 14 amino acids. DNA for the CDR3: TGCGCCAGCAGCCAAGTCAGGGACAGGGGGGAGCTGTTTTTT. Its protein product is CASSQVRDRGELFF.

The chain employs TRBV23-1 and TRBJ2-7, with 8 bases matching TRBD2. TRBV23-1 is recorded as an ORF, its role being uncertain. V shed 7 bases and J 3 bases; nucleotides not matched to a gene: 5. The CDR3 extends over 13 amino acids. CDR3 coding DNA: TGCGCCAGCAAAGCGGGGGAGCGCTACGAGCAGTACGTC. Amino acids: CASKAGERYEQYV.

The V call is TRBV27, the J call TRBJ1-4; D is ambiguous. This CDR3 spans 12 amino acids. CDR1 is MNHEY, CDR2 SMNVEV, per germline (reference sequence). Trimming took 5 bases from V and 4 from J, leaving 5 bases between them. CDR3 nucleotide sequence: TGTGCCAGCAGTGCGGGTAATGAAAAACTGTTTTTT. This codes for CASSAGNEKLFF.

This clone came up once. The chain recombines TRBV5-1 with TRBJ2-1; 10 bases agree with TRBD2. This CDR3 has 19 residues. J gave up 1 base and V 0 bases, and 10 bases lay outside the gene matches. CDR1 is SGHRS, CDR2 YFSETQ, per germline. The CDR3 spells CASSLEASGGRRSYNEQFF. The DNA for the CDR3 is TGCGCCAGCAGCTTGGAGGCTAGCGGGGGCCGCCGATCCTACAATGAGCAGTTCTTC.

CDR3: CTGRGLDGETQYF. The CDR3 bases are TGCACCGGGAGGGGACTAGACGGTGAGACCCAGTACTTC. The V call is TRBV29-1, the J call TRBJ2-5, with 8 nucleotides matching TRBD2. CDR1 is SQVTM, CDR2 ANQGSEA, per germline. The CDR3 covers 13 residues.